The subject of this entry is one T cell receptor beta chain. Per the germline V gene, CDR1 is GTSNPN and CDR2 is SVGIG (reference sequence). V shed 3 bases, J shed 1 base, and the junction held 5 bases outside the gene matches. This CDR3 is 15 amino acids long. This entry comes from a study of blood T cell repertoires in COVID-19. Sequencing used immunoSEQ multiplex PCR; TCRdb keeps in-frame clones, though not all of them. The table lists approximately 200,000 clones, 80% to 85% of them singletons, with approximately 3% in the top ten. Sequencing was performed on peripheral blood. This TCR derives from a woman in her thirties who had recovered from COVID-19. This sequence joins TRBV30 and TRBJ2-1; 8 positions match TRBD2. The CDR3 here is CAWRKAGVSYNEQFF. DNA for the CDR3: TGTGCCTGGAGAAAAGCGGGAGTGTCCTACAATGAGCAGTTCTTC.